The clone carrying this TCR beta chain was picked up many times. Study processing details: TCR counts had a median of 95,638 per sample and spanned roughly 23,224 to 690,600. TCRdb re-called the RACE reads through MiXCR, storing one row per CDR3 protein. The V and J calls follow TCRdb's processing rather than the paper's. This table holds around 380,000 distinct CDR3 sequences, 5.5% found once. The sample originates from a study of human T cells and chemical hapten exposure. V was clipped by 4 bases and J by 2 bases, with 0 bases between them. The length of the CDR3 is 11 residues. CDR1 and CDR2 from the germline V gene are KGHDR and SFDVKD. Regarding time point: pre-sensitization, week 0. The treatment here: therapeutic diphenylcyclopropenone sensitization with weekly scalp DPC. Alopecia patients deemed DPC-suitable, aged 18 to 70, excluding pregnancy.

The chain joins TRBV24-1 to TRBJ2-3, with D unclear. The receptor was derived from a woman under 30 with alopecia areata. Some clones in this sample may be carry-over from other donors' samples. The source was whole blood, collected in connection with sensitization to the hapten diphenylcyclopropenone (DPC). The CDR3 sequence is CATSDTDTQYF. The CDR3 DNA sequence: TGTGCCACCAGTGACACAGATACGCAGTATTTT.